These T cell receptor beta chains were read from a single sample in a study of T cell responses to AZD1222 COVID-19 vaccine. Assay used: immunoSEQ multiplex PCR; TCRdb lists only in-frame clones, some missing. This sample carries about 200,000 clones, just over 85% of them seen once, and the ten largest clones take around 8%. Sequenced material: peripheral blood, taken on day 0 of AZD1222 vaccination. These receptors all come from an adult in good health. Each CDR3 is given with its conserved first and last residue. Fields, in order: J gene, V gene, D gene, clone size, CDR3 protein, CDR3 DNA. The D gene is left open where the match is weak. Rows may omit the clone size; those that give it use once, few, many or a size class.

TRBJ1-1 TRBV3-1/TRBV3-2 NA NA CASSPGSQDTEAFF TGTGCCAGCAGTCCGGGCTCTCAGGACACTGAAGCTTTCTTT
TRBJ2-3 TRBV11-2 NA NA CASSSGGPDTQYF TGTGCCAGCAGCTCGGGGGGCCCGGATACGCAGTATTTT
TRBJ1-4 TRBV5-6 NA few CASSLRTVLNEKLFF TGTGCCAGCAGCTTGAGGACAGTACTTAATGAAAAACTGTTTTTT
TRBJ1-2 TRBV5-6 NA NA CASSLGLDSYGYTF TGTGCCAGCAGCTTGGGGCTGGATTCCTATGGCTACACCTTC
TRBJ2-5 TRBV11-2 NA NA CASSPMGDWQETQYF TGTGCCAGCAGCCCAATGGGGGACTGGCAAGAGACCCAGTACTTC
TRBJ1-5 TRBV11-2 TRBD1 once CASSLHRGGNQPQHF TGTGCCAGCAGCTTACACAGGGGCGGAAATCAGCCCCAGCATTTT
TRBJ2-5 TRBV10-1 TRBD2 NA CASSGTSGGQSTQETQYF TGCGCCAGCAGCGGGACTAGCGGGGGCCAATCCACTCAAGAGACCCAGTACTTC
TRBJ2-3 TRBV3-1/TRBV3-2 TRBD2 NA CASSTSGDTDTQYF TGTGCCAGCAGTACTAGCGGGGACACAGATACGCAGTATTTT
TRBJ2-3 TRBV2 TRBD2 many CASSGVAGTTDTQYF TGTGCCAGCAGTGGGGTAGCGGGGACCACAGATACGCAGTATTTT
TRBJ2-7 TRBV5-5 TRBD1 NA CASSLEGQEAYEQYF TGTGCCAGCAGCTTGGAGGGACAGGAAGCCTACGAGCAGTACTTC
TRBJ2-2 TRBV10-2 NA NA CASSESSIGALFTGELFF TGCGCCAGCAGTGAGTCGTCTATCGGGGCTCTGTTCACCGGGGAGCTGTTTTTT
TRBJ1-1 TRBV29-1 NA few CSVRLNTEAFF TGCAGCGTACGGCTGAACACTGAAGCTTTCTTT
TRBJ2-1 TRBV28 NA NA CASSLGRSYNEQFF TGTGCCAGCAGTTTGGGGCGCTCCTACAATGAGCAGTTCTTC
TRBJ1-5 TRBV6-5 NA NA CASSGSSNQPQHF TGTGCCAGCAGCGGGTCCAGCAATCAGCCCCAGCATTTT
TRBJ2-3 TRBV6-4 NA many CASSDGTRSTDTQYF TGTGCCAGCAGTGACGGGACCCGTAGCACAGATACGCAGTATTTT
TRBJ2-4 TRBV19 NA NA CASGVGAAKNIQYF TGTGCCAGTGGGGTGGGGGCCGCCAAAAACATTCAGTACTTC
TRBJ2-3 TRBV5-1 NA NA CASSLEILGYGVDTQYF TGCGCCAGCAGCTTGGAAATTCTCGGCTATGGAGTAGATACGCAGTATTTT
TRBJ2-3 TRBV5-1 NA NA CASGLRDTQYF TGCGCCAGCGGCCTAAGGGATACGCAGTATTTT
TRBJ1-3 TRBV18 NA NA CASSPRSTPSDTIYF TGTGCCAGCTCACCACGGTCGACTCCATCGGACACCATATATTTT
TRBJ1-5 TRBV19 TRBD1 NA CASSDRVGQPQHF TGTGCCAGTAGCGACAGGGTCGGTCAGCCCCAGCATTTT
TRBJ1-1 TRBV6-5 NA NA CASSYGGTRSTEAFF TGTGCCAGCAGTTACGGGGGTACTCGTAGCACTGAAGCTTTCTTT
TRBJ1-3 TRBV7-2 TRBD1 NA CASSTRQGLGGNTIYF TGTGCCAGCAGCACCCGACAGGGGCTGGGAGGAAACACCATATATTTT
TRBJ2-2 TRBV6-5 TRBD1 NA CASRIQGDTGELFF TGTGCCAGCAGGATACAGGGGGACACCGGGGAGCTGTTTTTT
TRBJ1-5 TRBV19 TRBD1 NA CASSTDRDGGPQHF TGTGCCAGTAGTACGGACAGGGACGGTGGGCCCCAGCATTTT
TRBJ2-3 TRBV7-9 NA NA CASRDISQTQYF TGTGCCAGCCGGGACATAAGTCAAACGCAGTATTTT
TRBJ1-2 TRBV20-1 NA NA CSASALGAGYGYTF TGCAGTGCTAGTGCCCTTGGGGCGGGTTATGGCTACACCTTC
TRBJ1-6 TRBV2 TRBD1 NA CASRTGTGSSYNSPLHF TGTGCCAGCAGAACCGGGACAGGGAGCTCCTATAATTCACCCCTCCACTTT
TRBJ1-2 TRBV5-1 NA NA CASSWGPDGYGYTF TGCGCCAGCAGCTGGGGACCAGACGGCTATGGCTACACCTTC
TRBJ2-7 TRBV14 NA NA CASSQRGTRSSYEQYF TGTGCCAGCAGCCAAAGAGGCACAAGGAGCTCCTACGAGCAGTACTTC
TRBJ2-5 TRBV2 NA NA CASSEEQTQYF TGTGCCAGCAGTGAAGAGCAGACCCAGTACTTC
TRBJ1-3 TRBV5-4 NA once CASSHQTAPGNTIYF TGTGCCAGCAGCCACCAGACAGCTCCCGGAAACACCATATATTTT
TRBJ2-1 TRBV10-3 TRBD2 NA CAITLGLANEQFF TGTGCCATCACCCTCGGACTAGCAAATGAGCAGTTCTTC
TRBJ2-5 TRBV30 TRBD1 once CAWQTGDRETQYF TGTGCCTGGCAGACAGGGGATCGGGAGACCCAGTACTTC
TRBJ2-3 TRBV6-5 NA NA CASSYSKWGADTQYF TGTGCCAGCAGTTACTCGAAGTGGGGCGCAGATACGCAGTATTTT
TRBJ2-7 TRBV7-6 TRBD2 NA CASSPTLADSYEQYF TGTGCCAGCAGTCCAACGCTAGCGGACTCCTACGAGCAGTACTTC
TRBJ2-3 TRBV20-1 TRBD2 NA CSANERGGTDTQYF TGCAGTGCTAATGAGCGGGGGGGCACAGATACGCAGTATTTT
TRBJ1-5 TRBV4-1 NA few CASSQAGLGGNQPQHF TGCGCCAGCAGCCAAGCCGGTCTCGGGGGCAATCAGCCCCAGCATTTT
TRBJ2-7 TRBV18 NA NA CASSPAQTPEQYF TGTGCCAGCTCACCAGCGCAGACGCCCGAGCAGTACTTC
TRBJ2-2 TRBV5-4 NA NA CASSLAGASYTGELFF TGTGCCAGCAGCTTGGCAGGGGCCTCCTACACCGGGGAGCTGTTTTTT
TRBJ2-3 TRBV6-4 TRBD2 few CASSEASGGGTDTQYF TGTGCCAGCAGTGAGGCTAGCGGGGGTGGAACAGATACGCAGTATTTT
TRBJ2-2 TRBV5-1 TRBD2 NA CASSELAGLTGELFF TGCGCCAGCAGCGAACTAGCGGGGCTCACCGGGGAGCTGTTTTTT
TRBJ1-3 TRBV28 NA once CASSLTWGTGNTIYF TGTGCCAGCAGTCTCACCTGGGGGACTGGAAACACCATATATTTT
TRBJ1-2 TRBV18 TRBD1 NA CASSSDREPYGYTF TGTGCCAGCTCATCCGACAGGGAGCCATATGGCTACACCTTC
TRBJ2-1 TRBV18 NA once CASSQGGNEQFF TGTGCCAGCTCACAAGGGGGCAATGAGCAGTTCTTC